This T cell receptor (beta chain) originates from a study of blood T cell repertoires in COVID-19. At the level of the study: Specimens from acute and convalescent COVID-19 originated in the United States, Italy and Spain.

CDR1 and CDR2 (germline): LGHNA, YSLEER. The CDR3 is 17 residues long. V lost 1 base, J lost 9 bases, and 11 bases stayed unmatched. Methods used by the authors: Reference gene primer amplification gave nucleated cell count estimates. Sequenced by immunoSEQ multiplex PCR; TCRdb stores in-frame clones only, minus some. V and J calls and clone size are given by that table; D and trimming were obtained from the DNA. The table records about 88,000 clones, roughly nine tenths of them present only once. Material: peripheral blood. This TCR came from a human donor with active COVID-19. The donor label of this sample is uncertain. The J gene is TRBJ1-6, the V gene TRBV4-3; 8 nucleotides line up with TRBD1. This CDR3 is CASSQGSGTGRSSPLHF. CDR3 bases: TGCGCCAGCAGCCAAGGATCCGGGACAGGCCGCTCTTCACCCCTCCACTTT.